One T cell receptor beta chain is described in this entry. These data are taken from a study of control samples from healthy donors and cancer patients. The CDR3 runs 17 residues. Germline assignment: CDR1 MNHEY and CDR2 SMNVEV (reference sequence). Repertoires were generated with immunoSEQ multiplex PCR, while TCRdb's copy carries only in-frame clones and drops some. The data show tens of thousands of clones, about nine tenths seen once. Material for sequencing was blood. The origin of this receptor is a man in his fifties or sixties in good health. The chain recombines TRBV27 with TRBJ1-1; D is ambiguous. The CDR3 sequence: CATSQWKLVGSFSEAFF. The CDR3, as DNA: TGTGCTACGTCTCAGTGGAAGTTAGTGGGTAGTTTCTCTGAAGCTTTCTTT.